This entry lists 30 T cell receptor beta chains sequenced from one sample in a study of T cell responses to AZD1222 COVID-19 vaccine. Method: immunoSEQ multiplex PCR; TCRdb's copy keeps in-frame clones and lacks some. The sample carries 95,000 to 100,000 clones, roughly 92% recorded once. The starting material was peripheral blood, obtained 28 days after the second AZD1222 dose. These receptors all stem from an adult who received the AZD1222 COVID-19 vaccine.

The chain combines TRBV10-2 with TRBJ2-1; the match to TRBD2 covers 8 bases. Germline values: CDR1 WSHSY, CDR2 SAAADI. V lost 6 bases and J lost 0; bases outside the gene matches: 4. The CDR3 loop spans 15 amino acids. The CDR3: CASSPGTSSYNEQFF. CDR3 nucleotides: TGCGCCAGCAGCCCCGGGACTAGCTCCTACAATGAGCAGTTCTTC.

The J gene is TRBJ2-7, the V gene TRBV5-1, with TRBD2 identical over 11 bases. CDR3 size: 14 residues. From germline, CDR1 is SGHRS and CDR2 YFSETQ. With V trimmed by 0 bases and J by 6 bases, 2 bases remained unmatched. The CDR3 is CASSLELAGVEQYF. The CDR3 nucleotides read TGCGCCAGCAGCTTGGAACTAGCGGGAGTCGAGCAGTACTTC.

The rearrangement uses TRBV18 and TRBJ1-3, with 7 bases fitting TRBD1. This CDR3 spans 16 amino acids. Trimming took 1 base from V and 4 from J; bases not matched to a gene: 7. Per the germline V gene, CDR1 is KGHSH and CDR2 is LQKENI. CDR3 residues: CASSPQGGGVGNTIYF. The DNA of the CDR3 is TGTGCCAGCTCACCACAAGGAGGGGGCGTCGGAAACACCATATATTTT.

The chain employs TRBV27 and TRBJ2-7; D unclear. The CDR3 runs 11 residues. Between the trimmed V and J ends, which lost 3 bases and 3 bases, there was a span of 3 bases. Germline values: CDR1 MNHEY, CDR2 SMNVEV (reference sequence). In DNA form, the CDR3 reads TGTGCCAGCAGTTTTTACTACGAGCAGTACTTC. It encodes CASSFYYEQYF.

V is TRBV7-9 and J is TRBJ2-3; 12 nucleotides agree with TRBD1. This CDR3 comprises 18 residues. Germline V lookup: CDR1 SEHNR, CDR2 FQNEAQ (reference sequence). The V segment lost 4 bases and the J segment 4 bases; nucleotides outside the gene matches: 12. The chain's CDR3 is CASSSWDRGRGTPDTQYF. DNA of the CDR3: TGTGCCAGCAGCTCATGGGACAGGGGGCGCGGCACCCCAGATACGCAGTATTTT.

This sequence joins TRBV21-1 and TRBJ1-6; the table's D gene call, TRBD1, was not cross checked with the DNA. TRBV21-1 is a pseudogene. This CDR3 region has 14 residues. CDR3 loop: CASSPRQGSSPLHF. In nucleotides, the CDR3 is TGTGCCAGCAGCCCCCGACAGGGAAGTTCACCCCTCCACTTT.

The chain carries TRBV4-2 and TRBJ1-1, with no clear D. Per the germline V gene, CDR1 is LGHNA and CDR2 is YNFKEQ. This CDR3 is built from 15 residues. Trimming took 4 bases from V and 1 from J, leaving 13 bases between them. CDR3 loop: CASSPLKGRNTEAFF. The CDR3 DNA follows: TGTGCCAGCAGCCCCCTAAAGGGTAGGAACACTGAAGCTTTCTTT.

The rearrangement joins TRBV6-6 to TRBJ2-1, with 11 bases lining up with TRBD2. CDR1 MNHNY and CDR2 SVGAGI come from the germline V gene (reference sequence). Germline trimming cut 4 bases from V and 7 bases from J; bases unmatched to any gene: 9. This CDR3 comprises 16 residues. The CDR3 protein is CASSFPVAGGTNEQFF. CDR3 bases: TGTGCCAGCAGTTTCCCCGTAGCGGGAGGGACTAATGAGCAGTTCTTC.

Remarks on this clone: One end of the junction varies from germline; a read error may be responsible. The chain has TRBV29-1 and TRBJ2-7; 9 bases line up with TRBD1. The length of the CDR3 is 13 residues. Germline V CDR1 and CDR2: SQVTM, ANQGSEA. The CDR3 region has the DNA TGCAGCGCTGAAGGACAGGGGAGCTACGAGCAGTACTTC. Its protein is CSAEGQGSYEQYF.

The chain has TRBV5-6 and TRBJ1-2, with 7 bases matching TRBD1. Germline V gene lookup returns CDR1 SGHDT and CDR2 YYEEEE. V dropped 6 bases and J dropped 7; count of bases not matched to a gene: 9. The CDR3 sequence is 13 residues long. Here the CDR3 reads CASTVSRGGGYTF. The CDR3, as DNA: TGTGCCAGCACCGTATCCAGGGGGGGTGGCTACACCTTC. Looking up the rest from reference TRBV5-6 and TRBJ1-2 gives the full variable domain: DAGVTQSPTHLIKTRGQQVTLRCSPKSGHDTVSWYQQALGQGPQFIFQYYEEEERQRGNFPDRFSGHQFPNYSSELNVNALLLGDSALYLCASTVSRGGGYTFGSGTRLTVV.

This clone came up once. The chain links TRBV18 to TRBJ2-1, with unresolved D. The CDR3 covers 15 residues. Germline CDR1 KGHSH, CDR2 LQKENI. Trimming removed 6 bases at V and 9 bases at J, with 21 bases between. CDR3 in amino acids: CASSPKFGPGSEQFF. CDR3 nucleotides: TGTGCCAGCTCCCCTAAATTTGGTCCGGGCTCTGAGCAGTTCTTC.

This chain uses TRBV7-6 with TRBJ2-1; no firm D call. Germline V gene data show CDR1 as SGHVS and CDR2 as FNYEAQ. The CDR3 is 14 residues long. Trimming left V 1 base short and J 8 bases short, with 12 bases between. The CDR3 nucleotides read TGTGCCAGCAGCTTAGTGGGTTGGGGTGATGAGCAGTTCTTC. Translated, it gives CASSLVGWGDEQFF.

The genes are TRBV27 and TRBJ2-7; D is ambiguous. The CDR3 extends over 14 amino acids. V dropped 2 bases and J dropped 0 bases, with 8 bases sitting between them. The germline CDR1 and CDR2 sequences are MNHEY and SMNVEV (reference sequence). CDR3 nucleotides: TGTGCCAGCAGTTTAATGTCGAGCTCCTACGAGCAGTACTTC. It is translated as CASSLMSSSYEQYF.

The chain couples TRBV25-1 to TRBJ1-2; D not certain. Per germline, CDR1 MGHDK and CDR2 SYGVNS. This CDR3 region has 14 residues. Trimming stripped 3 bases from V and 4 bases from J, with 12 bases between. CDR3 sequence (DNA): TGTGCCAGCAGTGACCCCGGGAGGAGCTATGGCTACACCTTC. Amino acid sequence: CASSDPGRSYGYTF.

The J gene is TRBJ1-5, the V gene TRBV23-1; the D is unclear. TRBV23-1 is assigned to the ORF class and has an uncertain function. The CDR3 runs 18 residues. V was shortened by 3 bases and J by 1 base, with 19 bases between the two germline ends. CDR3 in amino acids: CASSHLAPLGRSNQPQHF. The CDR3 DNA is TGCGCCAGCAGTCACCTCGCCCCCTTAGGCAGGAGCAATCAGCCCCAGCATTTT.

The rearrangement links TRBV28 to TRBJ1-5, with D possibly being TRBD1 (6 bases). The CDR3 extends over 15 amino acids. V was clipped by 6 bases and J by 6 bases, with 18 bases between them. The germline CDR1 and CDR2 sequences are MDHEN and SYDVKM. The CDR3 loop is CASRYSGADSQPQHF. CDR3 coding DNA: TGTGCCAGCAGGTACTCAGGGGCCGACTCTCAGCCCCAGCATTTT.

This clone has a single count. This sequence joins TRBV6-5 and TRBJ1-2; 9 bases are a match to TRBD1. The germline gives CDR1 MNHEY, CDR2 SVGAGI. The CDR3 is 13 amino acids. J gave up 7 bases and V 10 bases, and 10 bases lay outside the gene matches. The CDR3 sequence: CATRQGESRGYTF. The CDR3 bases are TGTGCCACCCGACAGGGGGAGTCACGTGGCTACACCTTC.

The chain recombines TRBV4-1 with TRBJ2-6, with D maybe TRBD2 (6 bases). CDR1 and CDR2 from the germline V gene are MGHRA and YSYEKL. This CDR3 region has 17 residues. Trimming removed 5 bases from V and 0 bases from J, with 14 bases in between. The CDR3 sequence: CASSSTGVISGANVLTF. CDR3 in DNA: TGCGCCAGCAGCTCCACGGGAGTGATCTCTGGGGCCAACGTCCTGACTTTC.

This sequence joins TRBV5-1 and TRBJ2-1; a possible D gene is TRBD2 (6 bases). Trimming stripped 4 bases from V and 7 bases from J, with 18 bases between. The CDR3 contains 15 residues. Germline assignment: CDR1 SGHRS and CDR2 YFSETQ. The DNA of the CDR3 is TGCGCCAGCAGCGCCGGGACTGCCCACAGGAATGAGCAGTTCTTC. Translation gives CASSAGTAHRNEQFF.

The V and J genes are TRBV24-1 and TRBJ1-5; a weak D match, TRBD1 (5 bases). Trimming pared 3 bases from V and 9 bases from J, leaving 20 bases between. Germline CDR1 reads KGHDR; CDR2 reads SFDVKD. The CDR3 has 16 amino acids. This CDR3 reads CATSDPGTVGDSPQHF. The CDR3, as DNA: TGTGCCACCAGTGATCCCGGGACGGTGGGAGATTCGCCCCAGCATTTT.

The rearrangement uses TRBV2 and TRBJ2-7, with 9 positions matching TRBD2. The V and J ends lost 5 bases and 2 bases, in that order; junction bases with no gene match: 7. Germline CDR1 reads SNHLY; CDR2 reads FYNNEI. This CDR3 comprises 15 residues. This chain's CDR3 is CASSPRTSDPYEQYF. The CDR3 DNA follows: TGTGCCAGCAGTCCAAGGACTAGCGACCCCTACGAGCAGTACTTC.

The count of this clone is one. The chain combines TRBV28 with TRBJ1-2; D gene uncertain. Trimming pared 5 bases from V and 3 bases from J, leaving 4 bases between. Looked up from germline, CDR1 is MDHEN and CDR2 is SYDVKM. The CDR3 covers 11 residues. The CDR3 spells CASSLHYGYTF. The CDR3 DNA follows: TGTGCCAGCAGTCTCCACTATGGCTACACCTTC.

CDR3 bases: TGTGCCACCACCTCTAGGGGAGGGGATGGCTACACCTTC. Encoded protein: CATTSRGGDGYTF. The chain carries TRBV24-1 and TRBJ1-2; D perhaps matches TRBD1 (5 bases). The length of the CDR3 is 13 residues. Germline CDR1 is KGHDR and CDR2 is SFDVKD. V was trimmed by 8 bases and J by 6 bases, leaving 15 bases between them.

In its sample, this clone was seen a few times. The chain is built from TRBV7-8 and TRBJ1-5; D unresolved. Germline values: CDR1 SGHVS, CDR2 FQNEAQ. Trimming took off 1 base at V and 0 bases at J, with 16 bases between the two ends. The CDR3 runs to 18 residues. The CDR3: CASSLGAGQAYSNQPQHF. In DNA, the CDR3 is TGTGCCAGCAGCTTAGGGGCTGGGCAGGCGTATAGCAATCAGCCCCAGCATTTT.

This chain connects TRBV9 to TRBJ1-2; weak D call: TRBD1 (5 bases). V was shortened by 0 bases and J by 4 bases, with 10 bases between the two germline ends. CDR1 and CDR2 from the germline V gene are SGDLS and YYNGEE. CDR3 length: 14 amino acids. The CDR3 coding sequence is TGTGCCAGCAGCGTAGCAGAGAGGGGCTATGGCTACACCTTC. Translated, it gives CASSVAERGYGYTF.

The rearrangement links TRBV4-3 to TRBJ2-2; D unresolved. Trimming took 4 bases from V and 0 from J, leaving 9 bases between them. The CDR3 consists of 15 residues. Germline assignment: CDR1 LGHNA and CDR2 YSLEER. As DNA, the CDR3 is TGCGCCAGCAGCCTCCGGGTTTCGAACACCGGGGAGCTGTTTTTT. It codes for CASSLRVSNTGELFF.

This clone was counted a few times. The V call is TRBV6-2 or TRBV6-3, the J call TRBJ2-7; the D is unclear. Trimming removed 6 bases at V and 2 bases at J, with 11 bases between. This CDR3 spans 13 amino acids. CDR1 MNHEY and CDR2 SVGEGT come from the germline V gene. CDR3 in DNA: TGTGCCAGCAGCGACACCGCTGCCTACGAGCAGTACTTC. Protein: CASSDTAAYEQYF.

V is TRBV3-1 (or the pseudogene TRBV3-2) and J is TRBJ1-3; D uncertain. This CDR3 spans 15 amino acids. The V end lost 4 bases, the J end lost 0 bases, and 10 bases lay between the germline ends. Germline loops: CDR1 LGHDT, CDR2 YNNKEL (reference sequence). The CDR3 coding sequence is TGTGCCAGCAGCCCACCCAAGAGCTCTGGAAACACCATATATTTT. Its protein is CASSPPKSSGNTIYF.

V and J are TRBV11-2 and TRBJ1-1; 8 bases line up with TRBD1. The V gene end was trimmed by 3 bases and the J gene end by 5 bases; junction bases not matched to a gene: 5. Germline V gene data show CDR1 as SGHAT and CDR2 as FQNNGV. The CDR3 runs to 14 residues. CDR3 sequence (DNA): TGTGCCAGCAGCTTCGGACAGGGAGGGACTGAAGCTTTCTTT. It specifies CASSFGQGGTEAFF.

J is TRBJ1-2 and V is TRBV28; perhaps TRBD1 as D (6 bases). The ends were cut back, 7 bases at V and 3 bases at J, with 24 bases in the middle. The CDR3 has 17 residues. The germline V gene encodes CDR1 MDHEN and CDR2 SYDVKM. In DNA form, the CDR3 reads TGTGCCAGCAATTTTTTCGGGTCGGGGGCGTCGGACTATGGCTACACCTTC. This gives the protein CASNFFGSGASDYGYTF.